Described below is a single TCR beta chain sequence and its context. The data belong to a study of blood T cell repertoires in COVID-19. Recovered status applied to Cohort 3 donors who had two consecutive negative PCRs. It also applied to those with clearance or with symptom resolution. TCRdb's copy holds only in-frame clones and misses some; the assay was immunoSEQ multiplex PCR. The data contain 250,000 to 300,000 clones, about nine tenths of them seen just once; the ten biggest clones take up 1.7%. The CDR3 spans 17 residues. V was clipped by 4 bases and J by 4 bases; unmatched bases: 13. Germline V gene sequence: CDR1 SGHVS, CDR2 FQNEAQ.

The J gene is TRBJ1-1, the V gene TRBV7-8; 9 bases are a match to TRBD1. The sequence derives from a middle-aged woman who had recovered from COVID-19. The sequencing sample was made of PBMCs or T cells enriched from blood (not recorded which). The CDR3 nucleotides are TGTGCCAGCAGCTCACCGGACAGGGGTGGTACGAGCACTGAAGCTTTCTTT. As protein: CASSSPDRGGTSTEAFF. Complete variable domain (other parts from reference TRBV7-8 and TRBJ1-1): GAGVSQSPRYKVAKRGQDVALRCDPISGHVSLFWYQQALGQGPEFLTYFQNEAQLDKSGLPSDRFFAERPEGSVSTLKIQRTQQEDSAVYLCASSSPDRGGTSTEAFFGQGTRLTVV.